This T cell receptor beta chain appears in the sequencing data of a study of T cell changes during pregnancy in multiple sclerosis. The CDR3 consists of 16 residues. Unmatched junction bases numbered 5, after V lost 5 bases and J lost 0 bases. The germline V gene encodes CDR1 SGHAT and CDR2 FQNNGV. Generated by immunoSEQ multiplex PCR, the TCRdb table keeps only in-frame clones and is missing some. The sample carries 45,000 to 60,000 clones, 90% recorded once. This chain links TRBV11-2 with TRBJ2-3; 10 nucleotides line up with TRBD2. The receptor was isolated from a female donor with multiple sclerosis, enrolled in a pregnancy study. The material sequenced was CD8+ T cells from peripheral blood mononuclear cells, taken before pregnancy. The CDR3 DNA reads as TGTGCCAGCAGCGCCCATAGCGGGGGGAGCACAGATACGCAGTATTTT. Translated: CASSAHSGGSTDTQYF.